This is a list of T cell receptor beta chains from one sample in a study of shared clonotypes between healthy human individuals. Generated by immunoSEQ multiplex PCR, the TCRdb table keeps only in-frame clones and is missing some. The table records about 660,000 clones, roughly 70% of them present only once. Material: memory CD4+ T cells sorted from blood. These receptors were taken from a woman under 40 in good health. Both conserved end residues are part of each CDR3. A D gene is named only where the DNA matches it firmly. Clone size is given for some rows only: seen once, a few or many times, or a class if the clone is expanded.

size | D | J | V | DNA | CDR3
NA | NA | TRBJ2-6 | TRBV29-1 | TGCAGCGTTGCGACAGAAGGAGCTGGGGCCAACGTCCTGACTTTC | CSVATEGAGANVLTF
NA | NA | TRBJ1-2 | TRBV5-4 | TGTGCCAGCAGCTTGACTGGAGGGGCTTGGAGATATGGCTACACCTTC | CASSLTGGAWRYGYTF
NA | TRBD1 | TRBJ2-5 | TRBV19 | TGTGCCAGTAGTCGGGACAGGGGAGAGACCCAGTACTTC | CASSRDRGETQYF
NA | NA | TRBJ2-7 | TRBV6-6 | TGTGCCAGCAGGCCCGGGACTCGCTACGAGCAGTACTTC | CASRPGTRYEQYF
NA | NA | TRBJ1-1 | TRBV5-1 | TGCGCCAGTTCGGGTGGGGTATCGAACACTGAAGCTTTCTTT | CASSGGVSNTEAFF
NA | NA | TRBJ2-4 | TRBV5-1 | TGCGCCAGCAGCTTGGACAGCTTCGCCATTCAGTACTTC | CASSLDSFAIQYF
NA | TRBD1 | TRBJ2-7 | TRBV27 | TGTGCCAGCAGTTTAAGGGACAGGGGTTTCGGAGAGCAGTACTTC | CASSLRDRGFGEQYF
NA | TRBD2 | TRBJ2-1 | TRBV9 | TGTGCCAGCAGCGTAGGGACCGGGACTAGAGGGTACAATGAGCAGTTCTTC | CASSVGTGTRGYNEQFF
NA | NA | TRBJ2-1 | TRBV6-6 | TGTGCCAGCAGTGTAAGAGGAAGTAAGAGCGGCAATGAGCAGTTCTTC | CASSVRGSKSGNEQFF
NA | NA | TRBJ2-5 | TRBV29-1 | TGCAGCGTTGCCACCGCTGAGGAGACCCAGTACTTC | CSVATAEETQYF
NA | NA | TRBJ1-1 | TRBV5-1 | TGCGCCAGCAGCTGGGGACACGAAAACACTGAAGCTTTCTTT | CASSWGHENTEAFF
NA | NA | TRBJ2-7 | TRBV5-1 | TGCGCCAGCAGCTTGGACGGGACGAGCTCCTACGAGCAGTACTTC | CASSLDGTSSYEQYF
many | TRBD2 | TRBJ2-3 | TRBV7-9 | TGTGCCAGCAGCTTAGGCTCGGGAGGGGACACAGATACGCAGTATTTT | CASSLGSGGDTDTQYF
NA | NA | TRBJ1-4 | TRBV19 | TGTGCCAGCAGTAATGCCGGGAATGAAAAACTGTTTTTT | CASSNAGNEKLFF
NA | TRBD1 | TRBJ1-5 | TRBV19 | TGTGCCAGTAGTGCCCCGACAGGGCCGAGCAATCAGCCCCAGCATTTT | CASSAPTGPSNQPQHF
NA | TRBD2 | TRBJ2-5 | TRBV2 | TGTGCCAGCAGTGGAGGACTAGGGGTGGAGACCCAGTACTTC | CASSGGLGVETQYF
NA | NA | TRBJ1-5 | TRBV5-3 | TGTGCCAGAAGCGGCCGGACAGATCAGCCCCAGCATTTT | CARSGRTDQPQHF
NA | NA | TRBJ1-5 | TRBV6-1 | TGTGCCAGCACCCTCCAGAGGAGTAGCAATCAGCCCCAGCATTTT | CASTLQRSSNQPQHF
NA | TRBD1 | TRBJ1-4 | TRBV11-2 | TGTGCCACCCATCAGGGGGGAACAGGCTCAACTAATGAAAAACTGTTTTTT | CATHQGGTGSTNEKLFF
NA | TRBD2 | TRBJ2-1 | TRBV10-3 | TGTGCCATCAGTGGTCAGGGACTAGCGGGAGGTTTCCACAATGAGCAGTTCTTC | CAISGQGLAGGFHNEQFF
NA | TRBD2 | TRBJ2-7 | TRBV30 | TGTGCCTGGAGTGTACTAGAAGGACTAGCCTACGAGCAGTACTTC | CAWSVLEGLAYEQYF
few | NA | TRBJ2-3 | TRBV7-8 | TGTGCCAGCAGCTTTCCTGATACGGGAACGCAGTATTTT | CASSFPDTGTQYF
NA | NA | TRBJ2-2 | TRBV6-5 | TGTGCCAGCAGATACCTAAGCGGCGGGGAGCTGTTTTTT | CASRYLSGGELFF
NA | NA | TRBJ1-5 | TRBV28 | TGTGCCAGCAGTTCCGCAGGGGCCGCTCAGCCCCAGCATTTT | CASSSAGAAQPQHF
many | NA | TRBJ1-5 | TRBV21-1 | TGTGCCAGCACGCTCCGCAGGGGGGCAGGGTATCAGCCCCAGCATTTT | CASTLRRGAGYQPQHF
NA | NA | TRBJ1-5 | TRBV15 | TGTGCCACCAGCAGAGATACGGGGAATCAGCCCCAGCATTTT | CATSRDTGNQPQHF
NA | TRBD2 | TRBJ2-1 | TRBV5-1 | TGCGCCAGCAATCTTAGCGGGAGGCCCTACAATGAGCAGTTCTTC | CASNLSGRPYNEQFF
NA | TRBD2 | TRBJ2-3 | TRBV2 | TGTGCCAGCGCCGCACTAGCGGGAGCAGATACGCAGTATTTT | CASAALAGADTQYF
NA | TRBD1 | TRBJ2-7 | TRBV18 | TGTGCCAGCTCACCCAACCGGGACAGCTCCTACGAGCAGTACTTC | CASSPNRDSSYEQYF
NA | NA | TRBJ1-2 | TRBV5-6 | TGTGCCAGCAGCTCCCTCGGGGGTACTCGCTATGGCTACACCTTC | CASSSLGGTRYGYTF
NA | TRBD2 | TRBJ2-7 | TRBV28 | TGTGCCAGCAGTTTAAGGGCTAGCGGGAGATACGAGCAGTACTTC | CASSLRASGRYEQYF
NA | NA | TRBJ1-1 | TRBV18 | TGTGCCAGCTCACCACTCGATCCCAGGAACACTGAAGCTTTCTTT | CASSPLDPRNTEAFF
NA | TRBD2 | TRBJ2-6 | TRBV2 | TGTGCCAGCAGTCCATTCGGACTAGAAACTGGGGCCAACGTCCTGACTTTC | CASSPFGLETGANVLTF
NA | NA | TRBJ2-7 | TRBV2 | TGTGCCAGCAACGCCCCGCTGGGGGGTATCTCCTACGAGCAGTACTTC | CASNAPLGGISYEQYF
once | TRBD1 | TRBJ1-5 | TRBV9 | TGTGCCAGCAGCGTTAGCGACAGGGGTGAACAGCCCCAGCATTTT | CASSVSDRGEQPQHF
NA | NA | TRBJ2-2 | TRBV6-1 | TGTGCCAGCAGTGAATTGAGGAAATCCGGGGAGCTGTTTTTT | CASSELRKSGELFF
NA | TRBD1 | TRBJ1-2 | TRBV4-2 | TGTGCCAGCAGCCAAGTCGGTCGGGACAGGGCCTTCGGCTACACCTTC | CASSQVGRDRAFGYTF
few | NA | TRBJ2-1 | TRBV30 | TGTGCCTGGAGTGTACTCTGGGATGAGCAGTTCTTC | CAWSVLWDEQFF
NA | NA | TRBJ2-3 | TRBV18 | TGTGCCAGCTCACACAGGGCAGGAACAGATACGCAGTATTTT | CASSHRAGTDTQYF
once | NA | TRBJ2-5 | TRBV19 | TGTGCCAGTAGTAGAGGAGCGGACCACCAAGAGACCCAGTACTTC | CASSRGADHQETQYF
few | NA | TRBJ1-3 | TRBV27 | TGTGCCAGCCCAATAGGGGGGGACGGAAACACCATATATTTT | CASPIGGDGNTIYF
many | NA | TRBJ1-2 | TRBV7-9 | TGTGCCAGCAGTCCCATTACAGGAAACTATGGCTACACCTTC | CASSPITGNYGYTF
NA | TRBD2 | TRBJ2-5 | TRBV6-4 | TGTGCCAGCAGTGACTCCAAGGGACTCGTAGCGGGGTACCAAGAGACCCAGTACTTC | CASSDSKGLVAGYQETQYF
few | TRBD2 | TRBJ2-2 | TRBV7-7 | TGTGCCAGCAGCCCTAGCGGGAATACCGGGGAGCTGTTTTTT | CASSPSGNTGELFF